The clone carrying this TCR beta chain was recorded once. Antigen specificity is unknown. These data belong to a study of T cell clonotyping in hematopoietic cell transplantation. Points from the study as a whole: Higher Inverse Simpson Index values in graft donor and pretransplant recipient predicted broader posttransplant TCR diversity. Few recipient clonotypes overlapped donors; over 95% were de novo at given depth. After transplant, recipient diversity fell while pathologically expanded clonotypes grew through day 180.

This CDR3 spans 14 amino acids. The ends were cut back, 2 bases at V and 1 base at J, with 11 bases in the middle. Per germline, CDR1 GTSNPN and CDR2 SVGIG (reference sequence). The protocol was immunoSEQ multiplex PCR, while the TCRdb copy is restricted to in-frame clones and leaves out a portion. Counted here are fewer than 80,000 clones, around 94% occurring once; the ten biggest clones make up around 1.6%. The specimen sequenced was peripheral blood mononuclear cells. The chain carries TRBV30 and TRBJ1-1; the D gene is possibly TRBD1 (5 bases). This sequence was found in a man in his fifties in good health. Some clones in this sample may be carry-over from other donors' samples. CDR3 protein: CAWSSQGENTEAFF. For the CDR3, the DNA is TGTGCCTGGAGTTCTCAAGGGGAGAACACTGAAGCTTTCTTT.